Following are 16 T cell receptor beta chains from one sample sequenced in a study of identical twins. TCRdb recomputed calls from the 5' RACE reads with MiXCR, one row per CDR3 protein. The sample has about 900,000 distinct CDR3 sequences, 9% to 15% seen once. These data were also reused for a study on yellow fever vaccine responses in identical twins.

The specimen sequenced was PBMCs. The receptors were gathered from a woman aged 18-30 years in good health.

V usage is TRBV5-1 and J usage is TRBJ1-6; no clear D. Deletions cut 0 bases from V and 9 bases from J, with 10 bases between. Germline CDR1 and CDR2: SGHRS and YFSETQ. This CDR3 comprises 14 residues. The CDR3 bases are TGCGCCAGCAGCTTGGAGGGCCTGGGTTCACCCCTCCACTTT. Amino acids: CASSLEGLGSPLHF.

The gene calls are TRBV5-1 and TRBJ1-2, with D perhaps TRBD1 (5 bases). The CDR3 is 17 amino acids. Germline V gene data show CDR1 as SGHRS and CDR2 as YFSETQ. Trimming stripped 4 bases from V and 4 bases from J, with 23 bases between. The chain's CDR3 is CASSLRIEPGTAYGYTF. Here the CDR3 DNA reads TGCGCCAGCAGCCTCAGGATAGAACCCGGGACCGCCTATGGCTACACCTTC.

The chain couples TRBV7-2 to TRBJ2-1; 7 bases are a match to TRBD2. CDR1 and CDR2 (germline): SGHTA, FQGNSA. Trimming took 7 bases from V and 8 from J; bases not matched to a gene: 14. The CDR3 runs to 15 residues. This CDR3 reads CASNPVGGSGYEQFF. The DNA for the CDR3 is TGTGCCAGCAACCCGGTGGGCGGGAGTGGATATGAGCAGTTCTTC.

The chain has TRBV28 and TRBJ2-3; D might be TRBD2 (5 bases). V was trimmed by 7 bases and J by 6 bases, leaving 26 bases between them. Germline assignment: CDR1 MDHEN and CDR2 SYDVKM. CDR3 size: 17 residues. CDR3 bases: TGTGCCAGCACCTACCGCCCCCGGGGTTTGAATTTTGATACGCAGTATTTT. Its protein product is CASTYRPRGLNFDTQYF.

This clonotype was detected a few times. CDR3 sequence (DNA): TGTGCCAGCAGCCGATCAACTAGCGGGAGGACGTGGGAGCAGTACTTC. Protein product: CASSRSTSGRTWEQYF. The J gene is TRBJ2-7, the V gene TRBV27, with 12 bases aligning to TRBD2. With V trimmed by 6 bases and J by 7 bases, 13 bases remained unmatched. Germline V CDR1 and CDR2: MNHEY, SMNVEV (reference sequence). The length of the CDR3 is 16 residues.

The CDR3 spells CASSLIGGGLNTGELFF. The CDR3 DNA reads TGTGCCAGCAGCTTAATAGGTGGCGGCCTGAACACCGGGGAGCTGTTTTTT. The rearrangement uses TRBV7-6 and TRBJ2-2; D is unresolved. Looked up from germline, CDR1 is SGHVS and CDR2 is FNYEAQ. This CDR3 comprises 17 residues. Trimming pared 2 bases from V and 1 base from J, leaving 14 bases between.

This clonotype was counted only a few times. CDR3 in amino acids: CASSPSFDIGNEQFF. The DNA of the CDR3 is TGTGCCAGCTCACCATCTTTCGACATTGGGAATGAGCAGTTCTTC. The chain carries TRBV18 and TRBJ2-1, with D unclear. V lost 2 bases and J lost 7, with 15 bases in between. CDR3 size: 15 residues. Per the germline V gene, CDR1 is KGHSH and CDR2 is LQKENI.

In this sample, this clonotype turned up a few times. V gene TRBV4-1 combines with J gene TRBJ2-7; the match to TRBD2 covers 11 bases. V lost 3 bases and J lost 3; bases outside the gene matches: 4. The germline V gene encodes CDR1 MGHRA and CDR2 YSYEKL. The CDR3 length is 15 residues. CDR3 region: CASSQGLAVHYEQYF. CDR3 in DNA: TGCGCCAGCAGCCAGGGACTAGCGGTCCACTACGAGCAGTACTTC.

This sequence joins TRBV20-1 and TRBJ2-1, with 10 nucleotides matching TRBD2. The V and J ends lost 2 bases and 8 bases, in that order; junction bases with no gene match: 9. CDR3 length: 15 residues. Germline CDR1 and CDR2: DFQATT and SNEGSKA (reference sequence). The CDR3 DNA follows: TGCAGTGCTAGACTTCCTAGCGGGGGCTTCTATGAGCAGTTCTTC. This encodes CSARLPSGGFYEQFF.

The chain has TRBV5-1 and TRBJ2-1; D perhaps matches TRBD2 (5 bases). V was clipped by 2 bases and J by 1 base, with 10 bases between them. The V gene's germline CDR1 is SGHRS and CDR2 YFSETQ. The CDR3 totals 15 residues. CDR3 bases: TGCGCCAGCAGCTTAGCCGGGATTTCCTACAATGAGCAGTTCTTC. It encodes CASSLAGISYNEQFF.

This clonotype was detected ten times or more. The chain combines TRBV28 with TRBJ2-1; 15 bases agree with TRBD2. The CDR3 is made up of 17 amino acids. V was pared by 2 bases and J by 4 bases, with 3 bases of the junction left unmatched. The V gene's germline CDR1 is MDHEN and CDR2 SYDVKM. This chain's CDR3 is CASSLRTSGGAYNEQFF. Written as DNA, the CDR3 is TGTGCCAGCAGTTTACGGACTAGCGGGGGGGCATACAATGAGCAGTTCTTC.

V and J are TRBV6-1 and TRBJ2-3; D is possibly TRBD1 (7 bases). This CDR3 region has 15 residues. V lost 7 bases and J 7 bases, leaving 21 bases between the germline ends. From germline, CDR1 is MNHNS and CDR2 SASEGT. CDR3 sequence (DNA): TGTGCCAGCACGCGCTCCGAGGGGGCGGGAAATACGCAGTATTTT. Translated, it gives CASTRSEGAGNTQYF.

This clonotype was counted a few times. This chain connects TRBV28 to TRBJ2-1; D is possibly TRBD1 or TRBD2 (5 bases each). CDR1 and CDR2 from the germline V gene are MDHEN and SYDVKM. The CDR3 sequence is 15 residues long. The V end lost 5 bases, the J end lost 9 bases, and 20 bases lay between the germline ends. CDR3 sequence: CASSKGPGGLGEQFF. In DNA, the CDR3 is TGTGCCAGCAGTAAGGGACCTGGCGGATTGGGTGAGCAGTTCTTC.

The V gene is TRBV6-2 or TRBV6-3, the J gene TRBJ1-5; D ambiguous. CDR1 and CDR2 (germline): MNHEY, SVGEGT. The V end was cut by 0 bases, the J end by 2 bases, with 8 bases between. This CDR3 is 15 amino acids long. The CDR3 sequence: CASSYSGYRNQPQHF. The CDR3 DNA reads TGTGCCAGCAGTTACTCAGGATACCGCAATCAGCCCCAGCATTTT.

This chain's CDR3 is CSALLGNEQYF. The CDR3 coding sequence is TGCAGTGCACTTCTAGGGAACGAGCAGTACTTC. This chain uses TRBV20-1 with TRBJ2-7; D call uncertain. V was clipped by 6 bases and J by 5 bases, with 11 bases between them. CDR1 is DFQATT, CDR2 SNEGSKA, per germline (reference sequence). The CDR3 runs to 11 residues.

This clonotype was picked up a small number of times. The V gene is TRBV5-1, the J gene TRBJ2-7, with D possibly matching TRBD2 (5 bases). The CDR3 is made up of 15 amino acids. V was clipped by 0 bases and J by 1 base, with 11 bases between them. Germline assignment: CDR1 SGHRS and CDR2 YFSETQ. The CDR3 nucleotides are TGCGCCAGCAGCTTGGACCTAGGACTTTCCTACGAGCAGTACTTC. Its protein is CASSLDLGLSYEQYF.